This T cell receptor (beta chain) was obtained from a study of CD8 T cells in ankylosing spondylitis. Many counts were recorded for this clonotype. CDR1 is GTSNPN, CDR2 SVGIG, per germline (reference sequence). There are 14 residues in the CDR3. The V and J ends lost 3 bases and 2 bases respectively, with 11 bases between them. Each CDR3 protein is one row after TCRdb ran MiXCR on the 5' RACE reads. This sample has under 300,000 distinct CDR3 sequences, with roughly a tenth found just once. This chain uses TRBV30 with TRBJ1-3; D may be TRBD1 (5 bases). The clonotype originates from a male donor with ankylosing spondylitis or in good health (not recorded which). Sequenced sample: blood, either unsorted or a sorted T cell fraction (not recorded which). CDR3 DNA: TGTGCCTGGAGGGGGGTATCCCCTGGAAACACCATATATTTT. Amino acid sequence: CAWRGVSPGNTIYF.